This T cell receptor beta chain was sequenced during a study of T cells in Graves' hyperthyroidism and ophthalmopathy. Those with hyperthyroidism were 18 to 65 years old, newly diagnosed, and ill for under 2 months. A patient was excluded if there was uncontrolled infection, other autoimmune disease, pregnancy or lactation. Looked up from germline, CDR1 is SNHLY and CDR2 is FYNNEI. The CDR3 is 13 residues long. V lost 5 bases and J lost 5, with 13 bases in between. Amplified TCR beta CDR3 regions came from RNA transcripts. The primer set for the first-round RT-PCR of the TCR CDR3 was HTBI. TCRdb reprocessed the multiplex PCR reads with MiXCR, giving one entry per CDR3 protein. The sample lists under 700,000 distinct CDR3 sequences, more than 45% seen once, with about 7.8% in the top ten.

Material for sequencing was peripheral blood or thyroid tissue (not recorded which). The sequence came from a woman under 30 with Graves' hyperthyroidism. The chain is built from TRBV2 and TRBJ2-7, with D uncertain. The CDR3 nucleotides read TGTGCCAGCAGTCAAGAGCCTCGCCACGAGCAGTACTTC. Its protein product is CASSQEPRHEQYF.